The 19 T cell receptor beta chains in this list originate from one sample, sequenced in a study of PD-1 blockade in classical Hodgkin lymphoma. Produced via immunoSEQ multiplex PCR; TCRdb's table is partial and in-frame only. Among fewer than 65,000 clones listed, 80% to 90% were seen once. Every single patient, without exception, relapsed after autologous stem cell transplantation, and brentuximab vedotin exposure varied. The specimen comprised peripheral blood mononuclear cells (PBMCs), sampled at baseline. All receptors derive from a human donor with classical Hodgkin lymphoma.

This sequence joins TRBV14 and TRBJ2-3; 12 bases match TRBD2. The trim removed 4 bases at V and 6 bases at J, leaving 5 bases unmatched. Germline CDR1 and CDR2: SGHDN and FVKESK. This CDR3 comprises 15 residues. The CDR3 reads CASSPLAGGPDTQYF. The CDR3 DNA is TGTGCCAGCAGCCCTCTAGCGGGGGGGCCGGATACGCAGTATTTT.

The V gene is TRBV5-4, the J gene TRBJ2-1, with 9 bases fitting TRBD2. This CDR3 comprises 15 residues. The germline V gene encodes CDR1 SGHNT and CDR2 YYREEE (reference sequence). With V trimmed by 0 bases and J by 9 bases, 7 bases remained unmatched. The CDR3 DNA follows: TGTGCCAGCAGCTTGGTGCGGGGGGGAGGGTCTGAGCAGTTCTTC. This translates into CASSLVRGGGSEQFF.

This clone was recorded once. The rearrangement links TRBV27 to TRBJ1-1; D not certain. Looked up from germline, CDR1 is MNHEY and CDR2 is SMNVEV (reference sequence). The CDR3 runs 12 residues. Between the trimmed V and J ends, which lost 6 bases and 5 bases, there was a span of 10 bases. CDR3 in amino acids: CASRGFPTEAFF. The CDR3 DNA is TGTGCCAGCAGGGGCTTTCCAACTGAAGCTTTCTTT.

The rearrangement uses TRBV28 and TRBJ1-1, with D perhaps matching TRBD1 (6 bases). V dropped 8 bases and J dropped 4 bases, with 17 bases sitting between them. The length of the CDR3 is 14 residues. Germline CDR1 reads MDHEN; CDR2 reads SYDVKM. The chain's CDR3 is CASAPAGGITEAFF. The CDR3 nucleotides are TGTGCCAGCGCCCCAGCGGGGGGCATCACTGAAGCTTTCTTT.

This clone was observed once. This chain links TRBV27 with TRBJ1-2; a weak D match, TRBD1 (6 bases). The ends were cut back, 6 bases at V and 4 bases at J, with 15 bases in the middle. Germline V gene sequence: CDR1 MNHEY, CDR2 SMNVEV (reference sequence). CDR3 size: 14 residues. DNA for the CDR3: TGTGCCAGCAGGGGGGCCAACTCCGTCTATGGCTACACCTTC. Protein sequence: CASRGANSVYGYTF.

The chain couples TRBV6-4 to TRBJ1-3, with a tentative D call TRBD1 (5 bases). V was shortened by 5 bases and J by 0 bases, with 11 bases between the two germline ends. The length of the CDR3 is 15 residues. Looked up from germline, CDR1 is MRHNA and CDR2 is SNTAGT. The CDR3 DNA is TGTGCCAGCAGTCTCACAGGAGACTCTGGAAACACCATATATTTT. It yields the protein CASSLTGDSGNTIYF.

The CDR3 loop reads CASSRTPHSYNEQFF. In DNA form, the CDR3 reads TGCGCCAGCAGCCGGACACCCCACTCCTACAATGAGCAGTTCTTC. V and J are TRBV5-1 and TRBJ2-1; possible D gene TRBD1, 5 bases. V shed 4 bases and J shed 0 bases, with 11 bases lying between them. Germline-derived CDR1 and CDR2 are SGHRS and YFSETQ. This CDR3 spans 15 amino acids.

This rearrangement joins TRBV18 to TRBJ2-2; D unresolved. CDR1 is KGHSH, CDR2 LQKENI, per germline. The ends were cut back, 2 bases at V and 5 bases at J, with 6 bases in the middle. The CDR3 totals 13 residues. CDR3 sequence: CASSPRVTGELFF. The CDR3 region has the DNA TGTGCCAGCTCACCAAGGGTTACCGGGGAGCTGTTTTTT. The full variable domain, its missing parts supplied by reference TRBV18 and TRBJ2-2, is NAGVMQNPRHLVRRRGQEARLRCSPMKGHSHVYWYRQLPEEGLKFMVYLQKENIIDESGMPKERFSAEFPKEGPSILRIQQVVRGDSAAYFCASSPRVTGELFFGEGSRLTVL.

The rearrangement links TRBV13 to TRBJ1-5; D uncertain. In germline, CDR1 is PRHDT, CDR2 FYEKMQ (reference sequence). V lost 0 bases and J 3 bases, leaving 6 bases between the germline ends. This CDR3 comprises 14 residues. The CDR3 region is CASSLGGYNQPQHF. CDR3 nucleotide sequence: TGTGCCAGCAGCTTAGGGGGTTACAATCAGCCCCAGCATTTT.

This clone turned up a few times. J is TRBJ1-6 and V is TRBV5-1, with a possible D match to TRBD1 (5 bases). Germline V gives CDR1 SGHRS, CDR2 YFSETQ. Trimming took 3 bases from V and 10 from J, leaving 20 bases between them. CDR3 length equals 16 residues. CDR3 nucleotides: TGCGCCAGCAGCTCGAACCGGGACCCTTCCCAGTCACCCCTCCACTTT. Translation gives CASSSNRDPSQSPLHF.

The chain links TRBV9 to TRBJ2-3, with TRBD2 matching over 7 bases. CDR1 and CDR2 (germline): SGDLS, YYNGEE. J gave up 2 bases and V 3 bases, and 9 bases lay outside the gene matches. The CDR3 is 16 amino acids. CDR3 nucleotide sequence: TGTGCCAGCAGCGAGAGAGCGGGGTCTCCCACAGATACGCAGTATTTT. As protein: CASSERAGSPTDTQYF.

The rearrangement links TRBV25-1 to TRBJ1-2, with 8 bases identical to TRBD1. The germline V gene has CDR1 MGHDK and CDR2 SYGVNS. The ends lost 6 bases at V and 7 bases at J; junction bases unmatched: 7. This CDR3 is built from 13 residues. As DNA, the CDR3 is TGTGCCAGCAGAGGACAGGGAGGGGGTGGCTACACCTTC. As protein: CASRGQGGGGYTF.

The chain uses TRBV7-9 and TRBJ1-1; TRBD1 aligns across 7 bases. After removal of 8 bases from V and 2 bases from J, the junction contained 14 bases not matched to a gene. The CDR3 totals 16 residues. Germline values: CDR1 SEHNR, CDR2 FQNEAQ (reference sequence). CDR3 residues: CASGSSGTDLNTEAFF. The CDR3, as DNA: TGTGCCAGCGGGTCAAGTGGGACAGACTTAAACACTGAAGCTTTCTTT. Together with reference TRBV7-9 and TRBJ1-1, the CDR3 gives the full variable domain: DTGVSQNPRHKITKRGQNVTFRCDPISEHNRLYWYRQTLGQGPEFLTYFQNEAQLEKSRLLSDRFSAERPKGSFSTLEIQRTEQGDSAMYLCASGSSGTDLNTEAFFGQGTRLTVV.

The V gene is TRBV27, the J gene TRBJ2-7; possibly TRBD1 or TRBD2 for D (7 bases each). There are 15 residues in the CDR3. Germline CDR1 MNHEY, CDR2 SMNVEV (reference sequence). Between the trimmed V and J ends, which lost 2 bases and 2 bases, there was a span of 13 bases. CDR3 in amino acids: CASSLKSGGAYEQYF. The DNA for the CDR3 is TGTGCCAGCAGTTTAAAGTCAGGGGGGGCCTACGAGCAGTACTTC.

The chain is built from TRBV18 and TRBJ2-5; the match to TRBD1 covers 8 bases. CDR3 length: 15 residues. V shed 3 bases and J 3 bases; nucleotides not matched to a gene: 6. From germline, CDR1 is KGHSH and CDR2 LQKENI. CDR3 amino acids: CASSPSPGGKETQYF. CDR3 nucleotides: TGTGCCAGCTCACCTAGCCCAGGGGGCAAAGAGACCCAGTACTTC.

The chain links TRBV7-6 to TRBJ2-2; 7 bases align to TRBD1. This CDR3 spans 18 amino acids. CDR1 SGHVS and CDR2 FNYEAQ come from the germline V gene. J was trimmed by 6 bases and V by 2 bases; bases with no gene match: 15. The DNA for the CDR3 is TGTGCCAGCAGCTTAAAGGGACAGACTCACTTGCGGTCCGGGGAGCTGTTTTTT. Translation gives CASSLKGQTHLRSGELFF.

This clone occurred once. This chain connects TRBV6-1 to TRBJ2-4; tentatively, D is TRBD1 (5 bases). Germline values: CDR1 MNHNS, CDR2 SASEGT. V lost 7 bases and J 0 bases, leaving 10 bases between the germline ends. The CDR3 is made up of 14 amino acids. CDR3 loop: CASTKGLAKNIQYF. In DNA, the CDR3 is TGTGCCAGCACGAAGGGGCTAGCCAAAAACATTCAGTACTTC.

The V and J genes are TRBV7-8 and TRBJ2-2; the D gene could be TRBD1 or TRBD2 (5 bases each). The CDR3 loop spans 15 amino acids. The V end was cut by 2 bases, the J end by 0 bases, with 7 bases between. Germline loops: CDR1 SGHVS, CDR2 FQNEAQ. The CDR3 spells CASSLQGANTGELFF. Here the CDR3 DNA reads TGTGCCAGCAGCTTACAGGGAGCGAACACCGGGGAGCTGTTTTTT.

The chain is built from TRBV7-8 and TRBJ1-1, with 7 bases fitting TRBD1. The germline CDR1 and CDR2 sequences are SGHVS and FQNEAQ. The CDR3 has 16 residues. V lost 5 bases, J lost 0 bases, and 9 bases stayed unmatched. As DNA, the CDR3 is TGTGCCAGCAGCGAACAGGGGAGGGGAGTGAACACTGAAGCTTTCTTT. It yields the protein CASSEQGRGVNTEAFF.